A selection of T cell receptor beta chains follows, all from one sample in a study of regulatory T cells in long-lasting Graves disease. TCRdb used MiXCR to reprocess the multiplex PCR reads, holding one entry per CDR3 protein. The table records some 600,000 distinct CDR3 sequences, 15% to 20% of them present only once. The same data also contributed to another study, on T cells in Graves' hyperthyroidism and ophthalmopathy.

The sequencing here drew on peripheral blood mononuclear cells (PBMCs), taken at new diagnosis, from a patient treated with antithyroid drugs. The source of these receptors is a man aged 18 to 30 with Graves disease. CDR3s include the opening cysteine and the closing phenylalanine or tryptophan. D genes are given only for firm matches. The size of a clone is reported for some rows only, either as once, few or many, or as a class for expanded clones.

clone_size: few; j_call: TRBJ1-3; d_call: TRBD1; v_call: TRBV6-1; cdr3_nt: TGTGCCAGCAGACCGGACAGGGCCAACACCATATATTTT; cdr3_aa: CASRPDRANTIYF
clone_size: few; j_call: TRBJ1-2; d_call: TRBD1; v_call: TRBV3-1; cdr3_nt: TGTGCCAGCAAACCCTCGGACAGGGACTATGGCTACACCTTC; cdr3_aa: CASKPSDRDYGYTF
clone_size: .; j_call: TRBJ2-1; d_call: TRBD1; v_call: TRBV7-3; cdr3_nt: TGTGCCAGCAGCTCGGGACAGGCCTACAATGAGCAGTTCTTC; cdr3_aa: CASSSGQAYNEQFF
clone_size: .; j_call: TRBJ1-5; d_call: .; v_call: TRBV20-1; cdr3_nt: TGCAGTGCCATCAGGGACAGCAATCAGCCCCAGCATTTT; cdr3_aa: CSAIRDSNQPQHF
clone_size: many; j_call: TRBJ1-4; d_call: .; v_call: TRBV6-1; cdr3_nt: TGTGCCAGCGGACATTGGGAAAAACTGTTTTTT; cdr3_aa: CASGHWEKLFF
clone_size: many; j_call: TRBJ1-3; d_call: .; v_call: TRBV28; cdr3_nt: TGTGCCAGCAGCCGCAGGGTCGAGAGCTCTGGAAACACCATATATTTT; cdr3_aa: CASSRRVESSGNTIYF
clone_size: .; j_call: TRBJ2-1; d_call: .; v_call: TRBV5-6; cdr3_nt: TGTGCCAGCGGCCGGGGGCGGGAGATCACCTACAATGAGCAGTTCTTC; cdr3_aa: CASGRGREITYNEQFF
clone_size: .; j_call: TRBJ2-1; d_call: TRBD2; v_call: TRBV19; cdr3_nt: TGTGCCAGCAAGACTAGCGGGAGTGCTTTTTTCTACAATGAGCAGTTCTTC; cdr3_aa: CASKTSGSAFFYNEQFF
clone_size: many; j_call: TRBJ2-1; d_call: .; v_call: TRBV12-3/TRBV12-4; cdr3_nt: TGTGCCAGCAGTGGACAGCTCCCGGGCATCTACAATGAGCAGTTCTTC; cdr3_aa: CASSGQLPGIYNEQFF
clone_size: .; j_call: TRBJ1-5; d_call: .; v_call: TRBV12-3/TRBV12-4; cdr3_nt: TGTGCCAGCAGTAGCACCCGGAAGCCCCAGCATTTT; cdr3_aa: CASSSTRKPQHF
clone_size: .; j_call: TRBJ1-3; d_call: .; v_call: TRBV25-1; cdr3_nt: TGTGCCAGCAGTGAGGTGGGGAGCTCTGGAAACACCATATATTTT; cdr3_aa: CASSEVGSSGNTIYF
clone_size: .; j_call: TRBJ1-4; d_call: .; v_call: TRBV30; cdr3_nt: TGTGCCTGGAGTACGGCTGCAACTAATGAAAAACTGTTTTTT; cdr3_aa: CAWSTAATNEKLFF
clone_size: many; j_call: TRBJ2-3; d_call: .; v_call: TRBV6-2/TRBV6-3; cdr3_nt: TGTGCCAGCAGATCCGGGACATCCAATGTTTTTACGCAGTATTTT; cdr3_aa: CASRSGTSNVFTQYF
clone_size: few; j_call: TRBJ2-6; d_call: .; v_call: TRBV7-9; cdr3_nt: TGTGCCAGCAGCTTAGCGGGGAAATTGGGGACAAGCTCTGGGGCCAACGTCCTGACTTTC; cdr3_aa: CASSLAGKLGTSSGANVLTF
clone_size: few; j_call: TRBJ1-5; d_call: .; v_call: TRBV20-1; cdr3_nt: TGCAGTGCTAGAGATCGGGGGGGCGAACAGCCCCAGCATTTT; cdr3_aa: CSARDRGGEQPQHF
clone_size: once; j_call: TRBJ1-1; d_call: .; v_call: TRBV6-5; cdr3_nt: TGTGCCAGCAGTAAAGAGGGGATGAACACTGAAGCTTTCTTT; cdr3_aa: CASSKEGMNTEAFF
clone_size: few; j_call: TRBJ2-5; d_call: .; v_call: TRBV5-1; cdr3_nt: TGCGCCAGCAGCTTGGGGGATCTTCAAGAGACCCAGTACTTC; cdr3_aa: CASSLGDLQETQYF
clone_size: .; j_call: TRBJ2-4; d_call: .; v_call: TRBV9; cdr3_nt: TGTGCCAGCAGTCAAGGGTTCGGGGAAATGGCCATTCAGTACTTC; cdr3_aa: CASSQGFGEMAIQYF
clone_size: .; j_call: TRBJ1-4; d_call: .; v_call: TRBV6-5; cdr3_nt: TGTGCCAGCAGTTACAGTACGGATGCGCGTGAAAAACTGTTTTTT; cdr3_aa: CASSYSTDAREKLFF
clone_size: few; j_call: TRBJ1-1; d_call: .; v_call: TRBV5-1; cdr3_nt: TGCGCCAGCAGCCGGGACGTCGTGAACACTGAAGCTTTCTTT; cdr3_aa: CASSRDVVNTEAFF
clone_size: many; j_call: TRBJ2-5; d_call: .; v_call: TRBV20-1; cdr3_nt: TGCAGTGCTAGATTAGCGACCCAGTACTTC; cdr3_aa: CSARLATQYF
clone_size: few; j_call: TRBJ1-2; d_call: .; v_call: TRBV6-2/TRBV6-3; cdr3_nt: TGTGCCAGCAGTGTGTCCTCAGGCTATGGCTACACCTTC; cdr3_aa: CASSVSSGYGYTF
clone_size: .; j_call: TRBJ1-2; d_call: .; v_call: TRBV6-1; cdr3_nt: TGTGCCAGCAGTCCTCGGGACACCTATGGCTACACCTTC; cdr3_aa: CASSPRDTYGYTF
clone_size: .; j_call: TRBJ2-1; d_call: .; v_call: TRBV6-1; cdr3_nt: TGTGCCAGCAGCGGACAGTACAGCTCCTACAATGAGCAGTTCTTC; cdr3_aa: CASSGQYSSYNEQFF
clone_size: .; j_call: TRBJ2-1; d_call: TRBD2; v_call: TRBV5-5; cdr3_nt: TGTGCCAGCAGCGAGGGACTAGCGACGAATGAGCAGTTCTTC; cdr3_aa: CASSEGLATNEQFF
clone_size: .; j_call: TRBJ2-7; d_call: TRBD2; v_call: TRBV7-2; cdr3_nt: TGTGCCAGCAGCGAAGGACTAGGCTACGAGCAGTACTTC; cdr3_aa: CASSEGLGYEQYF
clone_size: .; j_call: TRBJ2-3; d_call: TRBD2; v_call: TRBV9; cdr3_nt: TGTGCCAGCAGCGTAGGGGGACTAGTAATCGGCGGAGATACGCAGTATTTT; cdr3_aa: CASSVGGLVIGGDTQYF
clone_size: many; j_call: TRBJ2-4; d_call: .; v_call: TRBV3-1; cdr3_nt: TGTGCCAGCAGCCAAGGTGGGGGAAGGAACATTCAGTACTTC; cdr3_aa: CASSQGGGRNIQYF
clone_size: many; j_call: TRBJ1-1; d_call: .; v_call: TRBV18; cdr3_nt: TGTGCCAGCTCACCAGAGGGCACTGAAGCTTTCTTT; cdr3_aa: CASSPEGTEAFF
clone_size: many; j_call: TRBJ2-5; d_call: .; v_call: TRBV3-1; cdr3_nt: TGTGCCAGCAGGGGCACAGGGTCCGAGACCCAGTACTTC; cdr3_aa: CASRGTGSETQYF